Shown below are 20 T cell receptor beta chains from a single sample sequenced in a study of blood T cell repertoires in COVID-19. Method: immunoSEQ multiplex PCR; TCRdb's copy keeps in-frame clones and lacks some. The sample comprises roughly 200,000 clones, around 83% of which are singletons, and approximately 7.6% rests with the top ten. Sequencing used peripheral blood. These receptors originate from a woman older than 75 with COVID-19, enrolled during active disease.

This chain connects TRBV19 to TRBJ1-5, with TRBD1 matching 7 bases. Germline CDR1 reads LNHDA; CDR2 reads SQIVND (reference sequence). J was trimmed by 3 bases and V by 8 bases; bases with no gene match: 7. The CDR3 runs to 14 residues. This chain's CDR3 is CASWSGGANQPQHF. Written as DNA, the CDR3 is TGTGCCAGTTGGTCAGGGGGAGCCAATCAGCCCCAGCATTTT.

The rearrangement joins TRBV2 to TRBJ1-2; no reliable D call. Trimming took off 5 bases at V and 8 bases at J, with 18 bases between the two ends. CDR1 and CDR2 from the germline V gene are SNHLY and FYNNEI. The CDR3 totals 14 residues. The CDR3 nucleotides are TGTGCCAGCAGTACCTTAGCGTTGATAGAGGGCTACACCTTC. Encoded protein: CASSTLALIEGYTF.

V and J are TRBV6-4 and TRBJ1-2; no clear D gene. Germline assignment: CDR1 MRHNA and CDR2 SNTAGT. The CDR3 totals 15 residues. V lost 6 bases and J 0 bases, leaving 14 bases between the germline ends. The CDR3 coding sequence is TGTGCCAGCAGGAAGGAGGGCTTAGCTAACTATGGCTACACCTTC. Its protein is CASRKEGLANYGYTF.

This clone was counted once. This chain uses TRBV11-3 with TRBJ2-2; a weak D match, TRBD1 (6 bases). Trimming left V 1 base short and J 0 bases short, with 9 bases between. Per the germline V gene, CDR1 is SGHNT and CDR2 is YENEEA. The CDR3 extends over 16 amino acids. This chain's CDR3 is CASSLVAGANTGELFF. The CDR3 region has the DNA TGTGCCAGCAGCTTAGTAGCAGGGGCGAACACCGGGGAGCTGTTTTTT. The whole variable domain, filled in from reference TRBV11-3 and TRBJ2-2, reads EAGVVQSPRYKIIEKKQPVAFWCNPISGHNTLYWYLQNLGQGPELLIRYENEEAVDDSQLPKDRFSAERLKGVDSTLKIQPAELGDSAVYLCASSLVAGANTGELFFGEGSRLTVL.

This chain links TRBV30 with TRBJ2-3, with D possibly matching TRBD2 (6 bases). Germline CDR1 is GTSNPN and CDR2 is SVGIG (reference sequence). CDR3 length: 13 residues. V lost 3 bases and J lost 4, with 11 bases in between. CDR3 nucleotides: TGTGCCTGGAGACTAGCAGGATCAGATACGCAGTATTTT. As protein: CAWRLAGSDTQYF.

The rearrangement joins TRBV19 to TRBJ1-2; 9 nucleotides agree with TRBD1. The J segment lost 8 bases and the V segment lost 8 bases, leaving 15 bases of the junction unmatched. The V gene's germline CDR1 is LNHDA and CDR2 SQIVND (reference sequence). This CDR3 is 15 amino acids long. CDR3 residues: CASGDRAKRSGGYTF. The CDR3 nucleotides are TGTGCCAGTGGGGACAGGGCTAAGAGGTCAGGAGGCTACACCTTC.

The V call is TRBV24-1, the J call TRBJ2-3; D possibly corresponds to TRBD2 (5 bases). This CDR3 contains 12 residues. CDR1 is KGHDR, CDR2 SFDVKD, per germline. Trimming shortened V by 0 bases and J by 13 bases, and 10 bases separated the two germline ends. The CDR3 DNA is TGTGCCACCAGTGATTTGTATACGCGGGAGTATTTT. Protein sequence: CATSDLYTREYF.

The chain uses TRBV19 and TRBJ1-6; D unresolved. The CDR3 covers 13 residues. V lost 8 bases, J lost 0 bases, and 5 bases lay in between. The germline V gene has CDR1 LNHDA and CDR2 SQIVND (reference sequence). CDR3 loop: CASSSSYNSPLHF. In DNA, the CDR3 is TGTGCCAGTTCTAGCTCCTATAATTCACCCCTCCACTTT.

The chain employs TRBV10-2 and TRBJ2-7, with TRBD1 identical over 7 bases. The CDR3 sequence is 15 residues long. V shed 7 bases, J shed 0 bases, and the junction held 9 bases outside the gene matches. Germline V CDR1 and CDR2: WSHSY, SAAADI. The CDR3 loop is CASILGTASSYEQYF. In nucleotides, the CDR3 is TGCGCCAGCATCCTTGGGACAGCGAGCTCCTACGAGCAGTACTTC.

This clone was found once. This sequence joins TRBV5-1 and TRBJ2-1; TRBD2 aligns across 11 bases. Losses at the gene ends were 4 bases for V and 7 bases for J; bases not matched to a gene: 7. Germline CDR1 SGHRS, CDR2 YFSETQ. This CDR3 is built from 15 residues. In nucleotides, the CDR3 is TGCGCCAGCAGCACTCAACTAGCGGGAGTTAATGAGCAGTTCTTC. This translates into CASSTQLAGVNEQFF.

The chain couples TRBV10-3 to TRBJ1-1; D may be TRBD1 (6 bases). Trimming removed 5 bases from V and 2 bases from J, with 21 bases in between. Germline CDR1 reads ENHRY; CDR2 reads SYGVKD. The CDR3 length is 17 residues. CDR3 amino acids: CAISSGGIGTSNTEAFF. In DNA form, the CDR3 reads TGTGCCATCAGTAGCGGGGGGATAGGGACATCCAACACTGAAGCTTTCTTT.

The rearrangement joins TRBV12-3 or TRBV12-4 to TRBJ2-3; maybe TRBD2 (5 bases). V was pared by 8 bases and J by 1 base, with 10 bases between. The CDR3 extends over 13 amino acids. Here the CDR3 reads CASRLSGTDTQYF. For the CDR3, the DNA is TGTGCCAGCCGACTAAGCGGCACAGATACGCAGTATTTT.

The chain couples TRBV19 to TRBJ2-5; 13 bases are a match to TRBD2. The CDR3 length is 16 residues. The germline gives CDR1 LNHDA, CDR2 SQIVND (reference sequence). V shed 6 bases and J 0 bases; nucleotides not matched to a gene: 4. The CDR3 protein is CASSPLAGGDQETQYF. CDR3 nucleotides: TGTGCCAGTAGCCCACTAGCGGGAGGGGACCAAGAGACCCAGTACTTC.

This clone appeared once. The chain joins TRBV4-1 to TRBJ1-4; TRBD1 matches at 8 bases. This CDR3 contains 16 residues. V lost 4 bases to trimming and J lost 4 bases; unmatched junction nucleotides: 8. Germline CDR1 MGHRA, CDR2 YSYEKL. The CDR3 loop reads CASSRNRGMNNEKLFF. In DNA form, the CDR3 reads TGCGCCAGCAGCCGTAACAGGGGGATGAATAATGAAAAACTGTTTTTT.

The gene calls are TRBV30 and TRBJ2-5; 11 nucleotides agree with TRBD2. V shed 5 bases, J shed 5 bases, and the junction held 13 bases outside the gene matches. Germline V gene sequence: CDR1 GTSNPN, CDR2 SVGIG (reference sequence). CDR3 length: 16 amino acids. CDR3 sequence reads: CAWGRILAGGRETQYF. In DNA form, the CDR3 reads TGTGCCTGGGGTCGTATCCTAGCGGGGGGACGGGAGACCCAGTACTTC.

This clone was recorded only once. The V and J genes are TRBV19 and TRBJ2-5; the match to TRBD1 covers 7 bases. Trimming took 9 bases from V and 1 from J; bases not matched to a gene: 8. Germline V gives CDR1 LNHDA, CDR2 SQIVND (reference sequence). The CDR3 contains 14 residues. For the CDR3, the DNA is TGTGCCAGAAACCCGGGACAGTGCCAAGAGACCCAGTACTTC. Translation gives CARNPGQCQETQYF.

CDR3 in amino acids: CASSLNRGQGYGYTF. Written as DNA, the CDR3 is TGTGCCAGCAGTTTGAACAGGGGGCAAGGCTATGGCTACACCTTC. The rearrangement links TRBV28 to TRBJ1-2; 9 nucleotides line up with TRBD1. The trim removed 3 bases at V and 4 bases at J, leaving 6 bases unmatched. The V gene's germline CDR1 is MDHEN and CDR2 SYDVKM. CDR3 size: 15 residues.

V gene TRBV11-2 combines with J gene TRBJ1-5; the match to TRBD1 covers 12 bases. The CDR3 runs 17 residues. The V and J ends lost 3 bases and 6 bases, in that order; junction bases with no gene match: 9. Germline CDR1 is SGHAT and CDR2 is FQNNGV. The DNA for the CDR3 is TGTGCCAGCAGCTTGCGCCCCGGGACAGGGGGCGGTCAGCCCCAGCATTTT. This translates into CASSLRPGTGGGQPQHF.

CDR3 sequence reads: CASSPPTGQNYGYTF. CDR3 DNA: TGTGCCAGCAGCCCCCCGACAGGCCAAAACTATGGCTACACCTTC. This chain uses TRBV7-9 with TRBJ1-2, with D perhaps matching TRBD1 (6 bases). The germline V and J ends were trimmed by 5 bases and 2 bases, with 15 bases remaining between them. Germline V gene lookup returns CDR1 SEHNR and CDR2 FQNEAQ (reference sequence). The CDR3 has 15 residues. Together with reference TRBV7-9 and TRBJ1-2, the CDR3 gives the full variable domain: DTGVSQNPRHKITKRGQNVTFRCDPISEHNRLYWYRQTLGQGPEFLTYFQNEAQLEKSRLLSDRFSAERPKGSFSTLEIQRTEQGDSAMYLCASSPPTGQNYGYTFGSGTRLTVV.

This chain connects TRBV14 to TRBJ1-1; D unclear. Trimming left V 4 bases short and J 5 bases short, with 14 bases between. Germline loops: CDR1 SGHDN, CDR2 FVKESK. The CDR3 has 14 residues. CDR3 nucleotides: TGTGCCAGCAGCCCTCTCTCTCTAGGAACTGAAGCTTTCTTT. Its translation is CASSPLSLGTEAFF.